The 22 T cell receptor beta chains below come from one sample, sequenced in a study of T-cell memory formation after mild COVID-19. MiXCR was run by TCRdb on the 5' RACE reads, yielding one entry per CDR3 protein. The sample carries roughly 320,000 distinct CDR3 sequences, 28% recorded once. Sequencing input: PBMCs or a T cell subset sorted from them (not recorded which). Receptor source: an adult woman who had mild COVID-19 (a few samples of this study predate the infection). Cell type and time point are not known.

This clonotype was recorded once. The chain employs TRBV24-1 and TRBJ1-2; D unresolved. Germline V CDR1 and CDR2: KGHDR, SFDVKD. V was pared by 3 bases and J by 4 bases, with 11 bases between. The CDR3 contains 14 residues. The CDR3 is CATSDPRPGYGYTF. The CDR3, as DNA: TGTGCCACCAGTGATCCTCGCCCGGGCTATGGCTACACCTTC.

V and J are TRBV7-9 and TRBJ1-2; no clear D gene. CDR1 is SEHNR, CDR2 FQNEAQ, per germline (reference sequence). The CDR3 loop spans 13 amino acids. Between the trimmed V and J ends, which lost 5 bases and 4 bases, there was a span of 11 bases. DNA of the CDR3: TGTGCCAGCAGCCCACACAGCAGCTATGGCTACACCTTC. Protein sequence: CASSPHSSYGYTF.

This chain uses TRBV5-1 with TRBJ2-3; the D is unclear. The CDR3 totals 15 residues. Germline V gene lookup returns CDR1 SGHRS and CDR2 YFSETQ. Trimming removed 1 base from V and 0 bases from J, with 9 bases in between. The CDR3 sequence: CASSLPASSTDTQYF. As DNA, the CDR3 is TGCGCCAGCAGCTTGCCCGCATCGAGCACAGATACGCAGTATTTT.

This clonotype has just a few counts. This sequence joins TRBV6-6 and TRBJ2-3, with D possibly TRBD1 on 6 matching bases. CDR1 and CDR2 from the germline V gene are MNHNY and SVGAGI (reference sequence). The CDR3 length is 15 residues. Trimming stripped 9 bases from V and 1 base from J, with 17 bases between. The CDR3 is CASGARGSGTDTQYF. CDR3 in DNA: TGTGCCAGTGGGGCCAGGGGATCGGGCACAGATACGCAGTATTTT.

This clonotype was observed a handful of times. V is TRBV9 and J is TRBJ2-1; no clear D. The ends were cut back, 3 bases at V and 10 bases at J, with 8 bases in the middle. CDR1 is SGDLS and CDR2 is YYNGEE in the germline V gene. The CDR3 has 11 residues. The CDR3 sequence is CASSATTEQFF. The CDR3 nucleotides read TGTGCCAGCAGCGCTACTACCGAGCAGTTCTTC.

A few counts support this clonotype. V gene TRBV28 combines with J gene TRBJ1-1; possible D gene TRBD1, 5 bases. This CDR3 has 13 amino acids. The V gene lost 2 bases and the J gene lost 11 bases, with 15 bases spanning the gap. The germline CDR1 and CDR2 sequences are MDHEN and SYDVKM. CDR3 region: CASSLTFSEGAFF. Written as DNA, the CDR3 is TGTGCCAGCAGTTTAACCTTTTCGGAGGGGGCTTTCTTT.

This clonotype occurred many times. The CDR3 reads CASSPGQGGTGELFF. The DNA of the CDR3 is TGTGCCAGCAGCCCGGGACAGGGAGGCACCGGGGAGCTGTTTTTT. The chain carries TRBV7-8 and TRBJ2-2; 9 positions agree with TRBD1. CDR1 is SGHVS and CDR2 is FQNEAQ in the germline V gene. J lost 4 bases, V lost 5 bases, and 5 bases had no gene match. The CDR3 length is 15 residues.

The chain has TRBV27 and TRBJ2-1, with TRBD2 identical over 9 bases. The V gene end was trimmed by 6 bases and the J gene end by 8 bases; junction bases not matched to a gene: 11. CDR3 length equals 15 residues. Germline CDR1 and CDR2: MNHEY and SMNVEV (reference sequence). CDR3 residues: CASRVAGVIADEQFF. Written as DNA, the CDR3 is TGTGCCAGCAGGGTAGCGGGAGTTATCGCCGATGAGCAGTTCTTC.

Only a few counts were recorded for this clonotype. The chain links TRBV29-1 to TRBJ2-3; 7 bases match TRBD2. The germline V gene has CDR1 SQVTM and CDR2 ANQGSEA. The V gene end was trimmed by 6 bases and the J gene end by 5 bases; junction bases not matched to a gene: 8. This CDR3 has 13 amino acids. The CDR3 is CSVTGLGQDTQYF. For the CDR3, the DNA is TGCAGCGTCACAGGACTAGGCCAAGATACGCAGTATTTT.

The V and J genes are TRBV5-6 and TRBJ1-1; the D is unclear. The V and J ends lost 4 bases and 6 bases respectively, with 25 bases between them. Looked up from germline, CDR1 is SGHDT and CDR2 is YYEEEE. CDR3 length: 17 residues. The CDR3, as DNA: TGTGCCAGCAGCAGTTATCCGGGCCGCCCTATGGGGTCTGAAGCTTTCTTT. Translating it yields CASSSYPGRPMGSEAFF. Variable domain in full (rest from reference TRBV5-6 and TRBJ1-1): DAGVTQSPTHLIKTRGQQVTLRCSPKSGHDTVSWYQQALGQGPQFIFQYYEEEERQRGNFPDRFSGHQFPNYSSELNVNALLLGDSALYLCASSSYPGRPMGSEAFFGQGTRLTVV.

This clonotype was counted only a few times. This chain connects TRBV6-1 to TRBJ2-2; 7 nucleotides line up with TRBD2. Germline lookup yields CDR1 MNHNS and CDR2 SASEGT. The CDR3 covers 15 residues. Trimming took 0 bases from V and 6 from J; bases not matched to a gene: 4. In DNA, the CDR3 is TGTGCCAGCAGTGAAGCGGGAGGGGTCCCCGGGGAGCTGTTTTTT. Amino acid sequence: CASSEAGGVPGELFF.

The chain recombines TRBV12-3 or TRBV12-4 with TRBJ1-2; D uncertain. Trimming stripped 6 bases from V and 0 bases from J, with 5 bases between. CDR3 length: 12 residues. This CDR3 is CASRGTNYGYTF. CDR3 sequence (DNA): TGTGCCAGCAGGGGTACTAACTATGGCTACACCTTC.

This clonotype was seen a handful of times. The rearrangement links TRBV4-1 to TRBJ2-1; 12 bases are shared with TRBD2. Trimming cost V 5 bases and J 5 bases; bases outside gene matches: 7. This CDR3 comprises 16 residues. From germline, CDR1 is MGHRA and CDR2 YSYEKL. As DNA, the CDR3 is TGCGCCAGCAGCTCCCCTAGCGGGGGGGCACACAATGAGCAGTTCTTC. Its protein product is CASSSPSGGAHNEQFF.

The rearrangement links TRBV7-2 to TRBJ2-1; TRBD1 agrees at 8 bases. The CDR3 has 12 amino acids. V gave up 5 bases and J gave up 10 bases; unmatched junction bases: 4. Germline V gene lookup returns CDR1 SGHTA and CDR2 FQGNSA. The CDR3 region has the DNA TGTGCCAGCAGCACAGGGGGTCCCGAGCAGTTCTTC. Encoded protein: CASSTGGPEQFF.

V gene TRBV15 combines with J gene TRBJ2-2, with a tentative D call TRBD2 (7 bases). V gave up 7 bases and J gave up 4 bases, with 19 bases separating them. Germline assignment: CDR1 LNHNV and CDR2 YYDKDF (reference sequence). This CDR3 contains 16 residues. The CDR3 coding sequence is TGTGCCACCAAACCCGGTGGGGGAGGGGGCACCGGGGAGCTGTTTTTT. Its translation: CATKPGGGGGTGELFF.

The chain couples TRBV5-6 to TRBJ2-3; 7 bases align to TRBD2. V was clipped by 2 bases and J by 1 base; unmatched bases: 7. Germline-derived CDR1 and CDR2 are SGHDT and YYEEEE. CDR3 length: 16 residues. The CDR3, as DNA: TGTGCCAGCAGCTTTATGGCGGGAGTGGGCACAGATACGCAGTATTTT. Protein sequence: CASSFMAGVGTDTQYF.

The CDR3 nucleotides read TGTGCCAGCAGTACCGCGGGGACTCGCGCCTACAATGAGCAGTTCTTC. Translated, it gives CASSTAGTRAYNEQFF. This chain uses TRBV7-3 with TRBJ2-1, with D possibly being TRBD2 (6 bases). V was shortened by 6 bases and J by 2 bases, with 17 bases between the two germline ends. Per the germline V gene, CDR1 is SGHTA and CDR2 is FQGTGA. The CDR3 extends over 16 amino acids.

This clonotype was observed many times. The CDR3 is CASSLGMKETQYF. As DNA, the CDR3 is TGTGCCAGCAGCCTAGGGATGAAAGAGACCCAGTACTTC. The chain uses TRBV7-3 and TRBJ2-5; unclear D gene. Trimming shortened V by 5 bases and J by 3 bases, and 10 bases separated the two germline ends. The CDR3 extends over 13 amino acids. Germline values: CDR1 SGHTA, CDR2 FQGTGA. Variable domain in full (rest from reference TRBV7-3 and TRBJ2-5): GAGVSQTPSNKVTEKGKYVELRCDPISGHTALYWYRQSLGQGPEFLIYFQGTGAADDSGLPNDRFFAVRPEGSVSTLKIQRTERGDSAVYLCASSLGMKETQYFGPGTRLLVL.

This clonotype has just a few counts. The chain is built from TRBV7-9 and TRBJ1-2, with 10 bases identical to TRBD1. The germline CDR1 and CDR2 sequences are SEHNR and FQNEAQ (reference sequence). The CDR3 loop spans 17 amino acids. The trim removed 5 bases at V and 2 bases at J, leaving 11 bases unmatched. The CDR3 nucleotides are TGTGCCAGCAGCAGCTCCGGGACAGGGGAGGCGAACTATGGCTACACCTTC. Its translation is CASSSSGTGEANYGYTF.

This clonotype was found a few times. This rearrangement joins TRBV24-1 to TRBJ2-5; D is perhaps TRBD1 (6 bases). Germline V lookup: CDR1 KGHDR, CDR2 SFDVKD. Trimming shortened V by 5 bases and J by 3 bases, and 15 bases separated the two germline ends. The CDR3 covers 15 residues. CDR3: CATSALQAGEETQYF. CDR3 in DNA: TGTGCCACCAGTGCCCTTCAGGCAGGGGAAGAGACCCAGTACTTC.

This sequence joins TRBV27 and TRBJ2-7; 7 bases line up with TRBD1. This CDR3 has 14 amino acids. V was clipped by 2 bases and J by 3 bases; unmatched bases: 4. Germline loops: CDR1 MNHEY, CDR2 SMNVEV (reference sequence). The CDR3 is CASSLLAGGYEQYF. CDR3 bases: TGTGCCAGCAGTTTACTCGCAGGGGGCTACGAGCAGTACTTC.

V and J are TRBV5-1 and TRBJ2-1, with D possibly TRBD1 on 6 matching bases. Germline V gene data show CDR1 as SGHRS and CDR2 as YFSETQ. V shed 2 bases and J shed 0 bases, with 9 bases lying between them. The CDR3 is 15 residues long. CDR3 amino acids: CASSFEDSSYNEQFF. Written as DNA, the CDR3 is TGCGCCAGCAGCTTCGAGGACAGCTCCTACAATGAGCAGTTCTTC. Together with reference TRBV5-1 and TRBJ2-1, the CDR3 gives the full variable domain: KAGVTQTPRYLIKTRGQQVTLSCSPISGHRSVSWYQQTPGQGLQFLFEYFSETQRNKGNFPGRFSGRQFSNSRSEMNVSTLELGDSALYLCASSFEDSSYNEQFFGPGTRLTVL.